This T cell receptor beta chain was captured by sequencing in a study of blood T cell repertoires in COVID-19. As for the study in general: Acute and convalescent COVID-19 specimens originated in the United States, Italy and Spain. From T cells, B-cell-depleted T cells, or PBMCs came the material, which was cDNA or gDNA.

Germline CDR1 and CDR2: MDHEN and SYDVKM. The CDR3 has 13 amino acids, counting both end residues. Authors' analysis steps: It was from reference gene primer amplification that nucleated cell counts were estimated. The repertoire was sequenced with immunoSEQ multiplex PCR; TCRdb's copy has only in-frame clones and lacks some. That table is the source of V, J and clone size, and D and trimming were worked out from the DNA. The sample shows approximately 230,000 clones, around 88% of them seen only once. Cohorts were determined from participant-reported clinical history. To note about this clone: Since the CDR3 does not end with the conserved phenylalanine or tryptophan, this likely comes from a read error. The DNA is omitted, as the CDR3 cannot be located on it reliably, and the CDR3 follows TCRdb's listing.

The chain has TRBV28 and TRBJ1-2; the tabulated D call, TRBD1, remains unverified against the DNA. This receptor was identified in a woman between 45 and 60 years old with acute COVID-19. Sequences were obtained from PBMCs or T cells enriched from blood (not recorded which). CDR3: CASSYRGQGARFY.